These T cell receptor beta chains were read from a single sample in a study of identical twins. Using its own MiXCR run on the 5' RACE reads, TCRdb lists one record per CDR3 protein. The data contain under 350,000 distinct CDR3 sequences, 9.5% of them singletons. These data were also filed under a second study, of yellow fever vaccine responses in identical twins.

The sequencing sample was made of CD8+ T cells sorted from blood. All receptors come from a young woman in good health. Each CDR3 is given with its conserved first and last residue. A D gene is named only where the DNA matches it firmly. Clone size, where shown, is once, few, many, or a class for clones that have expanded.

d_call: TRBD2; clone_size: -; j_call: TRBJ2-3; v_call: TRBV9; cdr3_aa: CASSGGLATDTQYF; cdr3_nt: TGTGCCAGCAGCGGGGGACTAGCAACAGATACGCAGTATTTT
d_call: -; clone_size: many; j_call: TRBJ2-7; v_call: TRBV7-9; cdr3_aa: CASMGLTGGQNSYEQYF; cdr3_nt: TGTGCCAGCATGGGACTTACCGGCGGGCAGAACTCCTACGAGCAGTACTTC
d_call: -; clone_size: many; j_call: TRBJ2-2; v_call: TRBV29-1; cdr3_aa: CSARRAYTGELFF; cdr3_nt: TGCAGCGCCCGTCGGGCGTACACCGGGGAGCTGTTTTTT
d_call: TRBD2; clone_size: many; j_call: TRBJ2-1; v_call: TRBV7-6; cdr3_aa: CASSSGLAPYNEQFF; cdr3_nt: TGTGCCAGCAGCTCGGGACTAGCGCCTTACAATGAGCAGTTCTTC
d_call: -; clone_size: -; j_call: TRBJ2-7; v_call: TRBV30; cdr3_aa: CAWKAHSYEQYF; cdr3_nt: TGTGCCTGGAAAGCCCATTCCTACGAGCAGTACTTC
d_call: -; clone_size: many; j_call: TRBJ1-2; v_call: TRBV7-9; cdr3_aa: CASSDRGGTGFGYTF; cdr3_nt: TGTGCCAGCAGCGACCGGGGGGGCACAGGGTTTGGCTACACCTTC
d_call: TRBD1; clone_size: -; j_call: TRBJ1-2; v_call: TRBV6-5; cdr3_aa: CAIRGPGYGYTF; cdr3_nt: TGTGCCATCAGGGGGCCCGGCTATGGCTACACCTTC
d_call: TRBD2; clone_size: many; j_call: TRBJ2-7; v_call: TRBV5-1; cdr3_aa: CASSLEGTGGVDEQYF; cdr3_nt: TGCGCCAGCAGCTTGGAGGGGACGGGAGGGGTCGACGAGCAGTACTTC
d_call: -; clone_size: many; j_call: TRBJ2-1; v_call: TRBV6-5; cdr3_aa: CASRSAYNEQFF; cdr3_nt: TGTGCCAGCAGGAGCGCCTACAATGAGCAGTTCTTC
d_call: -; clone_size: few; j_call: TRBJ2-1; v_call: TRBV28; cdr3_aa: CASSLRLNNEQFF; cdr3_nt: TGTGCCAGCAGTTTAAGGCTGAACAATGAGCAGTTCTTC
d_call: TRBD2; clone_size: many; j_call: TRBJ2-3; v_call: TRBV4-2; cdr3_aa: CASSHWTSGGSTDTQYF; cdr3_nt: TGTGCCAGCAGCCACTGGACTAGCGGGGGTAGCACAGATACGCAGTATTTT
d_call: -; clone_size: few; j_call: TRBJ1-2; v_call: TRBV3-1; cdr3_aa: CASSQELSGASGYTF; cdr3_nt: TGTGCCAGCAGCCAAGAATTGTCAGGGGCCTCTGGCTACACCTTC
d_call: -; clone_size: -; j_call: TRBJ2-2; v_call: TRBV12-3/TRBV12-4; cdr3_aa: CASSTRRLNTGELFF; cdr3_nt: TGTGCCAGCAGTACAAGACGTCTGAACACCGGGGAGCTGTTTTTT
d_call: -; clone_size: few; j_call: TRBJ2-7; v_call: TRBV5-1; cdr3_aa: CASSFYSGSYEQYF; cdr3_nt: TGCGCCAGCAGCTTCTATAGCGGCTCCTACGAGCAGTACTTC
d_call: -; clone_size: -; j_call: TRBJ2-3; v_call: TRBV4-1; cdr3_aa: CASSLLDRSTDTQYF; cdr3_nt: TGCGCCAGCAGCCTATTGGACAGAAGCACAGATACGCAGTATTTT
d_call: -; clone_size: few; j_call: TRBJ2-1; v_call: TRBV7-9; cdr3_aa: CASSPERNSYNEQFF; cdr3_nt: TGTGCCAGCAGCCCGGAACGGAACTCCTACAATGAGCAGTTCTTC
d_call: -; clone_size: few; j_call: TRBJ2-5; v_call: TRBV7-8; cdr3_aa: CASSLGIPPAETQYF; cdr3_nt: TGTGCCAGCAGCCTCGGGATTCCCCCAGCGGAGACCCAGTACTTC